This T cell receptor beta chain was observed in a study of early T cells in non-severe SARS-CoV-2 infection. On the study more broadly: Sequenced bulk RNA came from whole blood that was unsorted, and chains were unpaired.

The germline gives CDR1 SGHTA, CDR2 FQGNSA. With 2 bases removed from V and 1 base from J, the gap between germline ends came to 5 bases. The CDR3 runs to 13 residues. Individually, cDNA molecules had unique molecular identifiers attached to them. Via MiXCR, TCRdb re-called the 5' RACE reads, giving one row per CDR3 protein. The table lists 55,000 to 75,000 distinct CDR3 sequences, approximately 13% of them singletons, with 0.95% to 1.5% in the top ten. Regarding the study as a whole: A preference for anti-spike CD8 responses marked VDJdb matching, which missed private and CD4 specificities.

Notes on this clonotype: Its specificity is not known.

Sequenced material: whole blood. V gene TRBV7-2 combines with J gene TRBJ1-1; no clear D. The TCR was taken from an adult who was a healthcare worker with PCR-confirmed SARS-CoV-2 infection or an uninfected control (not recorded which). In DNA form, the CDR3 reads TGTGCCAGCAGCTTACGGACGAACACTGAAGCTTTCTTT. Its protein is CASSLRTNTEAFF.